The clone carrying this T cell receptor beta chain was detected a few times. The antigen remains undetermined. Relative to the germline gene, one junction end is altered; a read error may explain this. These data originate in a study of response to subunit inactivated influenza vaccine. Study-wide points: The authors suggested that every seasonal influenza vaccination recruits few new T cells.

The CDR3 length is 15 residues. Germline CDR1 is SGHTA and CDR2 is FQGNSA. Each CDR3 protein is one row after TCRdb ran MiXCR on the RT-PCR reads. Of about 780,000 distinct CDR3 sequences listed, 15% to 20% are singletons. This chain joins TRBV7-2 and TRBJ2-5; possibly TRBD2 for D (5 bases). This specimen consisted of PBMCs from blood, obtained around 5 days after vaccination. This receptor was obtained from a man aged 50-60 years who received an inactivated influenza vaccine. The CDR3 loop is CASSLRGLATGRLNF. CDR3 nucleotides: TGTGCCAGCAGCTTAAGAGGGCTAGCAACGGGCAGATTGAACTTC.